Listed below are T cell receptor beta chains from one sample, sequenced in a study of T and B cells in COVID-19 patients. A single record per CDR3 protein comes from TCRdb applying MiXCR to the multiplex PCR reads. This sample has around 10,000 distinct CDR3 sequences, with roughly 31% found just once. Sample: blood. These receptors were collected from a human donor with active COVID-19. CDR3s include the opening cysteine and the closing phenylalanine or tryptophan. D genes are given only for firm matches. Only part of the rows carry a size: once, few, many, or a class if the clone is expanded.

clone_size	d_call	v_call	cdr3_length	j_call	cdr3_aa	cdr3_nt
NA	TRBD2	TRBV5-1	21	TRBJ2-2	CASSRLIGTSEASTYTGELFF	TGCGCCAGCAGCCGACTTATAGGGACTAGCGAAGCCAGTACTTACACCGGGGAGCTGTTTTTT
NA	NA	TRBV20-1	15	TRBJ2-3	CSARDEGSGTDTQYF	TGCAGTGCTAGAGATGAGGGGTCGGGCACAGATACGCAGTATTTT
NA	TRBD1	TRBV6-5	17	TRBJ2-7	CASSYPFAGQGRYEQYF	TGTGCCAGCAGTTACCCTTTTGCGGGACAGGGCCGCTACGAGCAGTACTTC
few	NA	TRBV6-5	16	TRBJ1-2	CASSYVGWSGMNGYTF	TGTGCCAGCAGTTACGTCGGCTGGTCAGGGATGAATGGCTACACCTTC
NA	NA	TRBV20-1	15	TRBJ1-5	CSAILNRDEASPQHF	TGCAGTGCTATCCTCAATCGGGACGAAGCTTCGCCCCAGCATTTT
medium-sized	TRBD1	TRBV19	18	TRBJ1-1	CASSTRGGTGNWNTEAFF	TGTGCCAGTAGTACCAGGGGGGGGACAGGGAATTGGAACACTGAAGCTTTCTTT
NA	NA	TRBV5-1	14	TRBJ2-7	CASSLSTRGVEQYF	TGTGCCAGCAGCTTGTCTACCCGCGGGGTCGAGCAGTACTTC
few	NA	TRBV5-4	12	TRBJ1-1	CASSPRNTEAFF	TGTGCCAGCAGCCCCAGGAACACTGAAGCTTTCTTT
few	TRBD1	TRBV7-2	16	TRBJ2-2	CASSLGQGSITGELFF	TGTGCCAGCAGCTTAGGACAGGGGTCGATAACCGGGGAGCTGTTTTTT
NA	TRBD2	TRBV12-3/TRBV12-4	17	TRBJ2-1	CASSKSGTSGDYNEQFF	TGTGCCAGCAGTAAGTCCGGGACTAGCGGGGACTACAATGAGCAGTTCTTC
medium-sized	TRBD2	TRBV6-5	17	TRBJ2-1	CASSRPGLAGGTNEQFF	TGTGCCAGCAGCCGACCCGGACTAGCGGGGGGAACCAATGAGCAGTTCTTC
few	NA	TRBV10-2	11	TRBJ2-7	CASSEGYEQYF	TGCGCCAGCAGTGAAGGGTACGAGCAGTACTTC
few	NA	TRBV19	12	TRBJ1-2	CASSILWGGYTF	TGTGCCAGTAGTATCCTATGGGGTGGCTACACCTTC
NA	TRBD2	TRBV5-6	19	TRBJ2-1	CASNLASAGGQSSYNEQFF	TGTGCCAGCAACTTGGCCTCGGCGGGGGGGCAAAGCTCCTACAATGAGCAGTTCTTC
NA	TRBD2	TRBV6-5	19	TRBJ2-1	CASSYSGLAGAPIYNEQFF	TGTGCCAGCAGTTACTCCGGACTAGCGGGGGCCCCCATTTACAATGAGCAGTTCTTC
NA	TRBD1	TRBV19	15	TRBJ2-3	CASNSGTGHTDTQYF	TGTGCCAGTAATTCAGGGACAGGGCACACAGATACGCAGTATTTT
NA	NA	TRBV10-1	15	TRBJ2-3	CASSPCRGYPDTQYF	TGCGCCAGCTCTCCGTGCAGGGGATACCCAGATACGCAGTATTTT
NA	NA	TRBV24-1	13	TRBJ2-1	CATSDWDSNKQFF	TGTGCCACCAGTGATTGGGACTCCAATAAGCAGTTCTTC
NA	NA	TRBV7-9	12	TRBJ2-5	CASSLIQETQYF	TGTGCCAGCAGCTTAATCCAAGAGACCCAGTACTTC
medium-sized	NA	TRBV6-5	14	TRBJ2-2	CASSDGGSTGELFF	TGTGCCAGCAGTGATGGCGGATCCACCGGGGAGCTGTTTTTT
NA	NA	TRBV7-2	16	TRBJ2-1	CASSLDVGSSYNEQFF	TGTGCCAGCAGCTTAGACGTGGGGAGCTCCTACAATGAGCAGTTCTTC
few	NA	TRBV6-5	15	TRBJ2-5	CASSYSMGGRETQYF	TGTGCCAGCAGTTACTCTATGGGGGGGCGGGAGACCCAGTACTTC
medium-sized	NA	TRBV29-1	13	TRBJ2-7	CSVEGAASYEQYF	TGCAGCGTTGAAGGGGCCGCGTCCTACGAGCAGTACTTC
medium-sized	TRBD1	TRBV19	16	TRBJ1-4	CASMRTGAQPNEKLFF	TGTGCCAGTATGAGGACAGGGGCGCAACCGAATGAAAAACTGTTTTTT
NA	TRBD1	TRBV4-3	15	TRBJ1-2	CASSPGTGTNYGYTF	TGCGCCAGCAGCCCTGGGACAGGGACTAACTATGGCTACACCTTC
NA	NA	TRBV28	15	TRBJ1-3	CASSPPQGSGNTIYF	TGTGCCAGCAGTCCTCCTCAGGGGTCTGGAAACACCATATATTTT
few	NA	TRBV7-2	14	TRBJ1-3	CASSFGGAGNTIYF	TGTGCCAGCAGCTTTGGGGGGGCTGGAAACACCATATATTTT
medium-sized	TRBD2	TRBV12-3/TRBV12-4	14	TRBJ2-3	CASSLTSGRDTQYF	TGTGCCAGCAGTTTGACTAGCGGGCGGGATACGCAGTATTTT
few	NA	TRBV18	11	TRBJ2-7	CASSPDYEQYF	TGTGCCAGCTCACCAGACTACGAGCAGTACTTC
NA	NA	TRBV5-6	15	TRBJ1-3	CASSLVVDPGNTIYF	TGTGCCAGCAGCTTGGTTGTGGACCCTGGAAACACCATATATTTT
few	NA	TRBV27	13	TRBJ2-5	CASSKDWQETQYF	TGTGCCAGCAGTAAGGACTGGCAGGAGACCCAGTACTTC
medium-sized	TRBD1	TRBV19	17	TRBJ2-7	CASSPNLGTGNTYEQYF	TGTGCCAGTAGTCCCAACCTCGGGACAGGGAATACCTACGAGCAGTACTTC
NA	NA	TRBV6-6	12	TRBJ2-4	CASRLPGDIQYF	TGTGCCAGCAGGCTCCCGGGAGACATTCAGTACTTC
NA	NA	TRBV4-3	14	TRBJ2-4	CASSQGDSRAIEYF	TGTGCCAGCAGCCAAGGGGATAGCCGGGCCATTGAGTACTTC
NA	NA	TRBV10-3	14	TRBJ1-2	CAISESKGSRGYTF	TGTGCCATCAGTGAGTCGAAAGGTTCGAGGGGCTACACCTTC
NA	NA	TRBV7-2	12	TRBJ1-5	CASSQFAQPQHF	TGTGCCAGCAGCCAGTTCGCTCAGCCCCAGCATTTT
few	TRBD2	TRBV5-4	16	TRBJ2-5	CASSRTSGGLRETQYF	TGTGCCAGCAGCAGGACTAGCGGGGGCCTCAGGGAGACCCAGTACTTC
medium-sized	NA	TRBV29-1	15	TRBJ1-1	CSVEDLGSTVREAFF	TGCAGCGTTGAAGATTTGGGGAGTACGGTCCGCGAAGCTTTCTTT
few	NA	TRBV5-6	14	TRBJ2-7	CASSGSRGSYEQYF	TGTGCCAGCAGCGGGTCCCGGGGGAGCTACGAGCAGTACTTC
NA	NA	TRBV5-5	14	TRBJ1-6	CASSWANRDSHLHF	TGTGCCAGCAGCTGGGCCAACAGGGATTCACACCTCCACTTT